Below, 17 T cell receptor beta chains from the same sample are listed, as sequenced in a study of T-cell memory formation after mild COVID-19. TCRdb fed the 5' RACE reads into MiXCR, producing one record per CDR3 protein. The table records more than 400,000 distinct CDR3 sequences, roughly 18% of them present only once. The sample consisted of PBMCs or a T cell subset sorted from them (not recorded which). The origin of the receptors is an adult woman who had mild COVID-19 (a few samples of this study predate the infection). Cell type and time point are not known.

The chain is built from TRBV12-3 or TRBV12-4 and TRBJ2-1; TRBD1 or TRBD2 may be the D gene (6 bases each). Trimming took 8 bases from V and 7 from J, leaving 18 bases between them. This CDR3 is built from 14 residues. The CDR3 DNA reads as TGTGCCAGCGGCAGGAGGGCAGGGACAAATGAGCAGTTCTTC. This sequence encodes CASGRRAGTNEQFF.

The genes are TRBV9 and TRBJ1-3; D remains unclear. V lost 0 bases and J 2 bases, leaving 15 bases between the germline ends. The CDR3 runs 17 residues. In germline, CDR1 is SGDLS, CDR2 YYNGEE. CDR3 residues: CASSVAQTVAPGNTIYF. CDR3 DNA: TGTGCCAGCAGCGTAGCACAAACAGTGGCGCCTGGAAACACCATATATTTT.

The rearrangement uses TRBV5-1 and TRBJ2-7, with TRBD1 matching over 8 bases. The CDR3 contains 15 residues. Trimming took 2 bases from V and 3 from J; bases not matched to a gene: 7. Germline CDR1 SGHRS, CDR2 YFSETQ. CDR3 sequence: CASSFGGRGLYEQYF. The CDR3 region has the DNA TGCGCCAGCAGCTTTGGGGGCAGGGGGCTCTACGAGCAGTACTTC.

A few counts support this clonotype. The V call is TRBV12-3 or TRBV12-4, the J call TRBJ2-3; D not resolved. Trimming removed 5 bases at V and 2 bases at J, with 17 bases between. This CDR3 spans 16 amino acids. This CDR3 is CASSPLTPPTTDTQYF. The CDR3 coding sequence is TGTGCCAGCAGTCCCCTGACTCCGCCTACCACAGATACGCAGTATTTT.

There are a few counts of this clonotype. This chain connects TRBV7-2 to TRBJ2-7; unclear D gene. The germline V and J ends were trimmed by 4 bases and 5 bases, with 6 bases remaining between them. The V gene's germline CDR1 is SGHTA and CDR2 FQGNSA. This CDR3 spans 11 amino acids. The DNA for the CDR3 is TGTGCCAGCAGCTCGAGGAACGAGCAGTACTTC. Encoded protein: CASSSRNEQYF.

This rearrangement joins TRBV19 to TRBJ2-7; 10 bases line up with TRBD1. J was trimmed by 2 bases and V by 4 bases; bases with no gene match: 26. This CDR3 has 22 amino acids. Looked up from germline, CDR1 is LNHDA and CDR2 is SQIVND (reference sequence). The DNA of the CDR3 is TGTGCCAGTAGTAGCATGGCCCCCTCATCGCGGACAGGGGGGGGAGCTCCCTACGAGCAGTACTTC. It translates to CASSSMAPSSRTGGGAPYEQYF.

The V gene is TRBV30, the J gene TRBJ1-1; D may be TRBD1 (6 bases). CDR1 is GTSNPN and CDR2 is SVGIG in the germline V gene (reference sequence). CDR3 length: 11 amino acids. V gave up 2 bases and J gave up 7 bases, with 8 bases separating them. The CDR3 DNA is TGTGCCTGGAGTCGGACAGTTGAAGCTTTCTTT. Translation: CAWSRTVEAFF.

The chain joins TRBV6-6 to TRBJ1-1; D is uncertain. Germline CDR1 MNHNY, CDR2 SVGAGI (reference sequence). This CDR3 has 12 residues. Trimming took 5 bases from V and 10 from J, leaving 14 bases between them. The CDR3 here is CASSGREVGAFF. The CDR3 DNA sequence: TGTGCCAGCAGTGGGCGGGAGGTGGGAGCTTTCTTT.

This clonotype was detected only a few times. The rearrangement links TRBV24-1 to TRBJ1-1; D ambiguous. The germline gives CDR1 KGHDR, CDR2 SFDVKD. The V and J ends lost 4 bases and 6 bases respectively, with 11 bases between them. The CDR3 covers 13 residues. The CDR3 spells CATSDAASAEAFF. For the CDR3, the DNA is TGTGCCACCAGTGACGCCGCATCGGCTGAAGCTTTCTTT.

The rearrangement joins TRBV20-1 to TRBJ2-3; 9 bases line up with TRBD2. Germline V CDR1 and CDR2: DFQATT, SNEGSKA (reference sequence). The junction had 9 bases not matched to a gene; V was cut back by 0 bases and J by 2 bases. The CDR3 contains 17 residues. The CDR3 protein is CSARDRSLAGPTDTQYF. CDR3 DNA: TGCAGTGCTAGAGACCGGAGCCTAGCGGGACCCACAGATACGCAGTATTTT.

This clonotype was counted only a few times. The chain links TRBV12-3 or TRBV12-4 to TRBJ2-5; the D is unclear. Deletions cut 5 bases from V and 2 bases from J, with 12 bases between. The CDR3 extends over 14 amino acids. CDR3 coding DNA: TGTGCCAGCAGTCCAGGTCCTAATCAAGAGACCCAGTACTTC. Translation: CASSPGPNQETQYF.

The table lists this clonotype with many counts. The gene calls are TRBV4-2 and TRBJ2-7; 13 bases match TRBD2. Germline CDR1 and CDR2: LGHNA and YNFKEQ. V lost 4 bases to trimming and J lost 5 bases; unmatched junction nucleotides: 8. The CDR3 length is 16 residues. The CDR3 is CASSPTPGLAGNEQYF. CDR3 bases: TGTGCCAGCAGCCCTACACCGGGACTAGCGGGAAACGAGCAGTACTTC.

This sequence joins TRBV20-1 and TRBJ2-1; no firm D call. The CDR3 is made up of 15 amino acids. In germline, CDR1 is DFQATT, CDR2 SNEGSKA (reference sequence). This CDR3 is CSTKPLAGSYNEQFF. As DNA, the CDR3 is TGCAGCACCAAGCCCCTGGCCGGATCCTACAATGAGCAGTTCTTC.

The chain joins TRBV5-4 to TRBJ1-1; 7 bases fit TRBD1. Germline V gene data show CDR1 as SGHNT and CDR2 as YYREEE (reference sequence). The V gene end was trimmed by 4 bases and the J gene end by 11 bases; junction bases not matched to a gene: 11. The CDR3 has 13 amino acids. CDR3 amino acids: CASSPSDRDNAFF. CDR3 bases: TGTGCCAGCAGCCCGTCCGACAGGGATAATGCTTTCTTT.

The J gene is TRBJ1-2, the V gene TRBV12-3 or TRBV12-4, with D hard to call. The CDR3 extends over 12 amino acids. The V end lost 5 bases, the J end lost 6 bases, and 10 bases lay between the germline ends. CDR3 DNA: TGTGCCAGCAGTCGATCAAGGAATGGCTACACCTTC. Translated, it gives CASSRSRNGYTF.

For the CDR3, the DNA is TGTGCCAGCAGCTGGACGGGAGCAAACACCTACGAGCAGTACTTC. Protein product: CASSWTGANTYEQYF. This chain uses TRBV7-8 with TRBJ2-7, with D possibly TRBD2 on 6 matching bases. V was trimmed by 4 bases and J by 2 bases, leaving 15 bases between them. This CDR3 region has 15 residues. In germline, CDR1 is SGHVS, CDR2 FQNEAQ.

This chain links TRBV6-5 with TRBJ1-4; 8 bases match TRBD1. V was clipped by 4 bases and J by 8 bases; unmatched bases: 12. This CDR3 has 16 residues. Germline V gene lookup returns CDR1 MNHEY and CDR2 SVGAGI. In DNA, the CDR3 is TGTGCCAGCAGTTCGGGACAGGCAATACGGGGCGAAAAACTGTTTTTT. It specifies CASSSGQAIRGEKLFF.